This T cell receptor (beta chain) emerged from a study of blood T cell repertoires in COVID-19. Data came from immunoSEQ multiplex PCR; TCRdb stores just in-frame clones and leaves some out. The sample consists of 200,000 to 250,000 clones, roughly 80% of them appearing once. The CDR3 sequence is 15 residues long. CDR1 is ENHRY and CDR2 is SYGVKD in the germline V gene. The V and J ends lost 8 bases and 5 bases, in that order; junction bases with no gene match: 11. The specimen was PBMCs or T cells enriched from blood (not recorded which). The TCR was taken from a man aged 60 to 75 who had recovered from COVID-19. The chain employs TRBV10-3 and TRBJ2-3; 9 bases map to TRBD1. The CDR3 DNA follows: TGTGCCATCGGATCCGGGACAGGGTATTTAGATACGCAGTATTTT. This translates into CAIGSGTGYLDTQYF.